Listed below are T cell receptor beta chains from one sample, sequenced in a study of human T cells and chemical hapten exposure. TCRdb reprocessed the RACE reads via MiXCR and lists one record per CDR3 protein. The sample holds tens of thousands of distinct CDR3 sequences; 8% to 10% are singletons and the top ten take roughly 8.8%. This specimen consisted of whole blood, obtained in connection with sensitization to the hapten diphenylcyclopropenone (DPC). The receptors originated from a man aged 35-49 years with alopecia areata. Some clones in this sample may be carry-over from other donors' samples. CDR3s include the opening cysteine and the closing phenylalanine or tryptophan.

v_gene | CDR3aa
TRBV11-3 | CASSEGQTNTGELFF
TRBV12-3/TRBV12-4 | CASRRTGTSLNNEQFF
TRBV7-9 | CASSFRTGGDEQFF
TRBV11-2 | CASSLVHPSGRIPDTQYF
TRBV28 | CASSILNYGYTF
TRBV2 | CASSGDINNEQFF
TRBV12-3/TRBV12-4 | CASSFGGHEQYF
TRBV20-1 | CSARDQGGGHQPQHF
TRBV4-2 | CASSQDLSGTASTDTQYF
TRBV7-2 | CASSFNTGELFF
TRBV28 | CASSLGDSLTEAFF
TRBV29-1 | CSVLQGATSGSYNEQFF
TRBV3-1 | CASSLTGSYNEQFF
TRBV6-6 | CASSNLAGGGIIHNEQFF
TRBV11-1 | CASSLDATYEQYF